Listed below are T cell receptor beta chains from one sample, sequenced in a study of shared clonotypes between healthy human individuals. The repertoire was sequenced with immunoSEQ multiplex PCR; TCRdb's copy has only in-frame clones and lacks some. The sample consists of about 2.3 million clones, about 90% of them appearing once. Sequencing was performed on naive CD4+ T cells from PBMCs. The source of these receptors is a young man in good health. Some clones in this sample may be carry-over from other donors' samples. Both conserved end residues are part of each CDR3. A D gene is named only where the DNA matches it firmly. Size is omitted from some rows. Given values are once, few, many or a class for expanded clones.

clone size,V gene,J gene,D gene,CDR3 length,CDR3 DNA,CDR3 protein
few,TRBV18,TRBJ2-5,NA,12,TGTGCCAGCTCAGCATCCCAAGAGACCCAGTACTTC,CASSASQETQYF
NA,TRBV6-1,TRBJ2-3,TRBD2,16,TGTGCCAGCAGTGAATCGGGGGGAGATCTGACAGATACGCAGTATTTT,CASSESGGDLTDTQYF
once,TRBV9,TRBJ1-4,NA,17,TGTGCCAGCAGCGGATACACAGGATTCGCAACTAATGAAAAACTGTTTTTT,CASSGYTGFATNEKLFF
NA,TRBV4-2,TRBJ2-3,TRBD2,16,TGTGCCAGCAGCCCCGAGCTGGCGGGAGGGGCGGATACGCAGTATTTT,CASSPELAGGADTQYF
NA,TRBV9,TRBJ1-3,TRBD1,16,TGTGCCAGCAGCGACCACAGGGGCAACTCTGGAAACACCATATATTTT,CASSDHRGNSGNTIYF
NA,TRBV28,TRBJ2-1,NA,13,TGTGCCAGCAGTCAACAGGGTATGCGGGAGCAGTTCTTC,CASSQQGMREQFF
NA,TRBV5-1,TRBJ1-3,NA,16,TGCGCCAGCAGCTCCGGCGGGCCCCGCTCTGGAAACACCATATATTTT,CASSSGGPRSGNTIYF
NA,TRBV5-4,TRBJ2-2,NA,13,TGTGCCAGCAGCTCCCCTGAGACCGGGGAGCTGTTTTTT,CASSSPETGELFF
few,TRBV19,TRBJ1-5,TRBD1,15,TGTGCCAGTAGTATACGGGACAGGGGAAATCAGCCCCAGCATTTT,CASSIRDRGNQPQHF
NA,TRBV4-3,TRBJ1-2,TRBD1,16,TGCGCCAGCAGCCGAGAGGGACAGGGGAATATGGGCGGCTACACCTTC,CASSREGQGNMGGYTF
NA,TRBV28,TRBJ1-1,TRBD1,14,TGTGCCAGCAGTGGACAGGGCTTGAACACTGAAGCTTTCTTT,CASSGQGLNTEAFF
NA,TRBV28,TRBJ2-3,NA,17,TGTGCCAGCAGTTTCCCCGGGGGTAGCAGGGGCACAGATACGCAGTATTTT,CASSFPGGSRGTDTQYF
NA,TRBV5-4,TRBJ2-3,TRBD1,17,TGTGCCAGCAGCTCGTACCGGGACAGGGGACGGTTGGATACGCAGTATTTT,CASSSYRDRGRLDTQYF
NA,TRBV7-2,TRBJ2-7,TRBD1,15,TGTGCCAGCATTAAAAATGGTCAGGGGGTCAACGAGCAGTACTTC,CASIKNGQGVNEQYF
NA,TRBV5-1,TRBJ2-3,TRBD2,15,TGCGCCAGCAGCATAGCGGGAGGTCGCACAGATACGCAGTATTTT,CASSIAGGRTDTQYF
NA,TRBV18,TRBJ1-2,NA,15,TGTGCCAGCTCACCACAGGAGCTTCCCCGTTATGGCTACACCTTC,CASSPQELPRYGYTF
NA,TRBV20-1,TRBJ2-5,NA,11,TGCAGTGCTAGATGGACAGAGACCCAGTACTTC,CSARWTETQYF
NA,TRBV4-1,TRBJ1-5,TRBD1,16,TGCGCCAGCAGCCTCGGGACAGGGGGCAGCAATCAGCCCCAGCATTTT,CASSLGTGGSNQPQHF
NA,TRBV7-9,TRBJ2-1,NA,16,TGTGCCAGCAGCCTCCCTAGGGGGGGGTCCTACAATGAGCAGTTCTTC,CASSLPRGGSYNEQFF
NA,TRBV7-9,TRBJ2-7,TRBD1,16,TGTGCCAGCAGCTCAATCGGACAGGGGATAACCTCCGAGCAGTACTTC,CASSSIGQGITSEQYF
once,TRBV7-2,TRBJ2-7,NA,14,TGTGCCAGCAGCTTAATCAGTGGGGGGTACGAGCAGTACTTC,CASSLISGGYEQYF
NA,TRBV28,TRBJ2-3,TRBD2,14,TGTGCCAGCAGCTTAGCGGGAGGGGTAGATACGCAGTATTTT,CASSLAGGVDTQYF
NA,TRBV7-3,TRBJ2-5,NA,15,TGTGCCAGCAGCCGATGGGGGTCCTCGGGCGAGACCCAGTACTTC,CASSRWGSSGETQYF
NA,TRBV30,TRBJ2-2,NA,14,TGTGCCTGGAGTGATGAGTGGGACACCGGGGAGCTGTTTTTT,CAWSDEWDTGELFF
NA,TRBV10-1,TRBJ1-5,NA,13,TGCGCCACCGCAGGGGTGGGCAATCAGCCCCAGCATTTT,CATAGVGNQPQHF
NA,TRBV11-2,TRBJ2-2,NA,13,TGTGCCAACGCCAGGTTGAACACCGGGGAGCTGTTTTTT,CANARLNTGELFF
few,TRBV7-2,TRBJ1-1,NA,13,TGTGCCACCACGCGGCCGGGGAACACTGAAGCTTTCTTT,CATTRPGNTEAFF
NA,TRBV7-2,TRBJ1-1,NA,16,TGTGCCAGCAGCTTAGATAGTAACAGCCGGGCCACTGAAGCTTTCTTT,CASSLDSNSRATEAFF
NA,TRBV28,TRBJ2-1,NA,15,TGTGCCAGCAGTTTATGGGGGGCCACTTTCAATGAGCAGTTCTTC,CASSLWGATFNEQFF
NA,TRBV6-6,TRBJ2-2,NA,14,TGTGCCAGCAGTTTAGACGGGTACACCGGGGAGCTGTTTTTT,CASSLDGYTGELFF
NA,TRBV9,TRBJ2-1,NA,16,TGTGCCAGCAGCGCCAGGGGCGTCACCTCCTACAATGAGCAGTTCTTC,CASSARGVTSYNEQFF
NA,TRBV18,TRBJ2-2,TRBD2,16,TGTGCCAGCTCACCCCCTAGCGGGGGGGAAACCGGGGAGCTGTTTTTT,CASSPPSGGETGELFF
NA,TRBV5-3,TRBJ2-2,TRBD1,16,TGTGCCAGAACCCCCGTGGACAGGGGGTTTTCCGGGGAGCTGTTTTTT,CARTPVDRGFSGELFF
NA,TRBV6-1,TRBJ1-1,NA,13,TGTGCCAGCATGCAACAGTACAGAACTGAAGCTTTCTTT,CASMQQYRTEAFF
NA,TRBV28,TRBJ2-3,NA,12,TGTGCCAGCAGTTTTGGGGCAGATACGCAGTATTTT,CASSFGADTQYF
NA,TRBV9,TRBJ1-5,TRBD1,17,TGTGCCAGCAGCCCTGGAGGGGACAGTTATAGCAATCAGCCCCAGCATTTT,CASSPGGDSYSNQPQHF
once,TRBV5-1,TRBJ2-7,TRBD1,15,TGCGCCAGCAGCTTGTGGACAGGGAATCCCTACGAGCAGTACTTC,CASSLWTGNPYEQYF
NA,TRBV6-5,TRBJ2-7,TRBD1,14,TGTGCCAGCAGCCGACAGGGTTTGGGTTACGAGCAGTACTTC,CASSRQGLGYEQYF
NA,TRBV11-1,TRBJ1-1,NA,15,TGTGCCAGCAGCTCAGAAAACGGGGGAATGGCTGAAGCTTTCTTT,CASSSENGGMAEAFF
NA,TRBV6-5,TRBJ1-2,NA,13,TGTGCCAGCACCCCTCGCGGCGCGGGTGGCTACACCTTC,CASTPRGAGGYTF
NA,TRBV7-2,TRBJ1-2,TRBD1,18,TGTGCCAGCAGCTTATTCGGGGCAGGGACAGGAGCTAACTATGGCTACACCTTC,CASSLFGAGTGANYGYTF
NA,TRBV5-4,TRBJ2-3,TRBD2,16,TGTGCCAGCAGCCAACGACTAGCGGGAGGATCAGATACGCAGTATTTT,CASSQRLAGGSDTQYF
NA,TRBV5-1,TRBJ2-1,TRBD1,13,TGCGCCAGCAGCTGGGGCGGACAGGGGGAGCAGTTCTTC,CASSWGGQGEQFF
once,TRBV25-1,TRBJ2-7,TRBD1,15,TGTGCCAGCAGTGGGTATACAGGGGGCGCGGGGGAGCAGTACTTC,CASSGYTGGAGEQYF
NA,TRBV27,TRBJ1-5,TRBD1,14,TGTGCCAGCAGTTCAGGGACAGGGGGGACGGCCCAGCATTTT,CASSSGTGGTAQHF
few,TRBV5-1,TRBJ1-1,NA,13,TGCGCCAGCAGCTCCGACCCGAACACTGAAGCTTTCTTT,CASSSDPNTEAFF
once,TRBV7-2,TRBJ2-7,NA,12,TGTGCCAGCAGCTTAAGTGGATACGAGCAGTACTTC,CASSLSGYEQYF
NA,TRBV28,TRBJ1-4,TRBD1,14,TGTGCCAGCAGTACGGACAGGAGCAGTGAAAAACTGTTTTTT,CASSTDRSSEKLFF
NA,TRBV18,TRBJ2-1,TRBD2,14,TGTGCCAGCTCACCTCCTAGCGGGAGCTATGAGCAGTTCTTC,CASSPPSGSYEQFF
NA,TRBV7-3,TRBJ2-3,NA,13,TGTGCCAGCAGCTTCTCTAGCACAGATACGCAGTATTTT,CASSFSSTDTQYF
NA,TRBV19,TRBJ1-1,TRBD1,15,TGTGCCAGTAGTATTTGGCTGGGCAGGGGGGGTGAAGCTTTCTTT,CASSIWLGRGGEAFF
NA,TRBV20-1,TRBJ2-7,NA,11,TGCAGTGCTAGCCACTCCCACGAGCAGTACTTC,CSASHSHEQYF